The table lists the clone carrying this T cell receptor (beta chain) with a few counts. The antigen remains unidentified. Rearranged V-D-J TRB sequences were amplified with a mixed TRB-A/B primer pool. TCRdb re-called the multiplex PCR reads with MiXCR, one entry per CDR3 protein. The table records 8,500 to 9,500 distinct CDR3 sequences, around 22% of them present only once. Amplification of TCR beta used genomic DNA extracted from peripheral blood. The sample originates from a study of T cell repertoires in aging, cancer and after chemotherapy. Looking at the study overall: The full dataset contained several million TCR reads. Study outcomes and limitations: In cancer patients, declining TCR diversity with age involved lost richness and lost evenness. Lymphoid organ infiltration in hematological cancer patients may impair thymic emigration or peripheral T cell expansion.

Sequencing input: blood. The TCR comes from a human donor with a blood cancer. The donor label of this sample is uncertain.

CDR3 nucleotides: TGTGCCAGAAGCTCGAAATGGATCTCCTACGAGCAGTACTTC. Protein product: CARSSKWISYEQYF. The chain links TRBV5-3 to TRBJ2-7; D gene unclear. TRBV5-3 is an open reading frame, and its role is uncertain. This CDR3 has 14 amino acids. The V gene lost 3 bases and the J gene lost 0 bases, with 10 bases spanning the gap.